This is a list of T cell receptor beta chains from one sample in a study of T cell responses to AZD1222 COVID-19 vaccine. Produced via immunoSEQ multiplex PCR; TCRdb's table is partial and in-frame only. The table shows about 79,000 clones, with around 81% occurring only once. The sequenced sample was peripheral blood, obtained on day 0 of AZD1222 vaccination. All receptors derive from an adult in good health. Each CDR3 is given with its conserved first and last residue. Each record gives: V gene, D gene, clone size, J gene, CDR3 DNA, CDR3 protein. A D gene is named only where the DNA matches it firmly. Expanded clones are given a class, and other clones once, few, many or no size at all.

>TRBV19|TRBD2|once|TRBJ2-1
TGTGCCAGTAGTAGGGGACTAGCGGGAGTGGAGGGGCAGTTCTTC
CASSRGLAGVEGQFF
>TRBV6-1|-|-|TRBJ2-7
TGTGCCAGCAGTGAATATAGGAGGGAGCAGTACTTC
CASSEYRREQYF
>TRBV4-2|-|medium-sized|TRBJ1-1
TGTGCCAGCAGCCAAGGTGAGAACACTGAAGCTTTCTTT
CASSQGENTEAFF
>TRBV28|TRBD2|-|TRBJ2-2
TGTGCCAGCAGTTTCAACGGGGGGGCCTCCGGGGAGCTGTTTTTT
CASSFNGGASGELFF
>TRBV7-3|-|-|TRBJ2-2
TGTGCCAGCAGCTTAACCGGGACACAAACAGGGGAGCTGTTTTTT
CASSLTGTQTGELFF
>TRBV20-1|-|-|TRBJ1-2
TGCAGTGCTAGTTTTAGGAGCCCGGGCCCGAACTATTATGGCTACACCTTC
CSASFRSPGPNYYGYTF
>TRBV25-1|TRBD2|-|TRBJ2-1
TGTGCCAGCAGGGGTCGATGGGACTATAAGTTCTTC
CASRGRWDYKFF
>TRBV5-5|-|-|TRBJ1-3
TGTGCCAGCTTTGATTGGACGCCAGGAATCGGAAACACCATATATTTT
CASFDWTPGIGNTIYF
>TRBV5-1|-|-|TRBJ1-2
TGCGCCAGCAGCTTGGGAGTGGGGGCGGTCTATGGCTACACCTTC
CASSLGVGAVYGYTF
>TRBV25-1|-|few|TRBJ2-5
TGTGCCAGCAGTGAAACGAGCAACCAAGAGACCCAGTACTTC
CASSETSNQETQYF
>TRBV30|-|once|TRBJ1-6
TGTGCCTGGAGTGTCACCGGGGACAATTCACCCCTCCACTTT
CAWSVTGDNSPLHF
>TRBV9|-|few|TRBJ1-6
TGTGCCAGCAGCCCTCTCGGGGTAGGACCCCTCCACTTT
CASSPLGVGPLHF
>TRBV9|TRBD2|-|TRBJ2-1
TGTGCCAGCAGCGGGCTAGCGGGGATCTCCTACAATGAGCAGTTCTTC
CASSGLAGISYNEQFF
>TRBV28|-|-|TRBJ1-2
TGTGCCAGCAGGTCCGGGACCCTAAATGGCTACACCTTC
CASRSGTLNGYTF
>TRBV19|TRBD2|-|TRBJ2-5
TGTGCCAGTAGTTTCCCAGCGGGGGGGCCGAAGACCCAGTACTTC
CASSFPAGGPKTQYF
>TRBV5-1|TRBD1|-|TRBJ2-2
TGCGCCAGCAGCCTCGGACAGGGTTGGTCCGGGGAGCTGTTTTTT
CASSLGQGWSGELFF
>TRBV20-1|-|-|TRBJ1-1
TGCAGTGCTAGGGGCAACACTGAAGCTTTCTTT
CSARGNTEAFF
>TRBV7-9|-|-|TRBJ1-1
TGTGCCAGCAGCTTAGGAGGGCCGATGAACACTGAAGCTTTCTTT
CASSLGGPMNTEAFF
>TRBV6-5|-|-|TRBJ1-1
TGTGCCAGCAGGAAGCGACAGGAAAACACTGAAGCTTTCTTT
CASRKRQENTEAFF
>TRBV4-1|TRBD1|-|TRBJ2-5
TGCGCCAGCAGCCTTAGACAGGGGACGGGGGAGACCCAGTACTTC
CASSLRQGTGETQYF
>TRBV6-1|-|-|TRBJ1-6
TGTGCCAGCAGTGAAGAGGGAAGGGGCTATGGCTCCTATAATTCACCCCTCCACTTT
CASSEEGRGYGSYNSPLHF
>TRBV19|TRBD1|-|TRBJ2-1
TGTGCCAGTAGTATATCGGGACAGGGGATAAATGAGCAGTTCTTC
CASSISGQGINEQFF
>TRBV6-6|TRBD1|-|TRBJ1-5
TGTGCCAGCAGCCGAATTGGCACAGGGGCCTACAATCAGCCCCAGCATTTT
CASSRIGTGAYNQPQHF
>TRBV14|-|-|TRBJ2-7
TGTGCCAGCAGCCAAGTCATGGGGGCACCTTCCTACGAGCAGTACTTC
CASSQVMGAPSYEQYF
>TRBV2|TRBD1|-|TRBJ1-5
TGTGCCAGCAGTGGGGACAGGGGGCGCAATCAGCCCCAGCATTTT
CASSGDRGRNQPQHF
>TRBV6-5|TRBD2|-|TRBJ2-1
TGTGCCAGCAGCGGGGGGGGAGGATCATACAATGAGCAGTTCTTC
CASSGGGGSYNEQFF
>TRBV5-4|-|-|TRBJ2-1
TGTGCCAGCAGCCCCGAAATCGGGGGAAGGAACAATGAGCAGTTCTTC
CASSPEIGGRNNEQFF